Following are 18 T cell receptor beta chains from one sample sequenced in a study of beta chain features in type 1 diabetes. Investigators reverse transcribed all isolated RNA, so they sequenced expressed TCRB transcripts. The data were produced by immunoSEQ multiplex PCR, yet TCRdb's version contains in-frame clones alone and is incomplete. Of roughly 250,000 clones listed, around 65% are singletons. The sequenced material came from naive CD4+ T cells from blood. Receptors originate from a man aged 25-45 years in good health.

The chain couples TRBV29-1 to TRBJ2-1, with D unclear. The CDR3 has 11 amino acids. V lost 3 bases and J lost 7, with 7 bases in between. The germline V gene has CDR1 SQVTM and CDR2 ANQGSEA. The CDR3 DNA is TGCAGCGTTGAGCAACAGAATGAGCAGTTCTTC. Translating it yields CSVEQQNEQFF.

V usage is TRBV29-1 and J usage is TRBJ1-1; D ambiguous. With 1 base removed from V and 2 bases from J, the gap between germline ends came to 8 bases. CDR1 and CDR2 (germline): SQVTM, ANQGSEA. The CDR3 runs to 13 residues. The CDR3, as DNA: TGCAGCGTTGAAGGGTATCAAAACACTGAAGCTTTCTTT. Encoded protein: CSVEGYQNTEAFF.

The chain has TRBV7-9 and TRBJ1-6, with TRBD1 as a possible D gene (5 bases). V dropped 1 base and J dropped 10 bases, with 14 bases sitting between them. The CDR3 is 15 residues long. The germline gives CDR1 SEHNR, CDR2 FQNEAQ (reference sequence). The CDR3 is CASSLGGRVRSPLHF. The CDR3 DNA is TGTGCCAGCAGCTTAGGAGGCAGGGTGCGGTCACCCCTCCACTTT.

The chain is built from TRBV30 and TRBJ2-3, with TRBD1 matching 9 bases. Per the germline V gene, CDR1 is GTSNPN and CDR2 is SVGIG (reference sequence). The CDR3 length is 14 residues. J was trimmed by 5 bases and V by 1 base; bases with no gene match: 4. CDR3 region: CAWSDRGLRDTQYF. CDR3 DNA sequence: TGTGCCTGGAGTGACAGGGGGCTCAGAGATACGCAGTATTTT.

This clone was observed a few times. This specimen includes other DNA sequences encoding the same CDR3. The V and J genes are TRBV29-1 and TRBJ2-3; perhaps TRBD2 as D (5 bases). The CDR3 is 13 residues long. Germline CDR1 SQVTM, CDR2 ANQGSEA. V was pared by 6 bases and J by 2 bases, with 12 bases between. Here the CDR3 DNA reads TGCAGCGTCGGAGGCAGGAACACAGATACGCAGTATTTT. Translation gives CSVGGRNTDTQYF.

Comment on this clone: Other DNA sequences in the same sample also yield this CDR3. This chain links TRBV9 with TRBJ2-2; D possibly corresponds to TRBD2 (5 bases). Trimming took off 0 bases at V and 2 bases at J, with 8 bases between the two ends. Germline lookup yields CDR1 SGDLS and CDR2 YYNGEE. The CDR3 has 15 residues. The CDR3 DNA sequence: TGTGCCAGCAGCGTAGCAAGCGGTAACACCGGGGAGCTGTTTTTT. Translated: CASSVASGNTGELFF.

The gene calls are TRBV29-1 and TRBJ1-1; tentatively, D is TRBD1 (6 bases). CDR3 length: 12 residues. Looked up from germline, CDR1 is SQVTM and CDR2 is ANQGSEA. The V end was cut by 6 bases, the J end by 5 bases, with 13 bases between. CDR3: CSVSGGGTEAFF. CDR3 sequence (DNA): TGCAGCGTCTCCGGAGGGGGGACTGAAGCTTTCTTT. The variable domain in full, with the rest retrieved from reference TRBV29-1 and TRBJ1-1, is SAVISQKPSRDICQRGTSLTIQCQVDSQVTMMFWYRQQPGQSLTLIATANQGSEATYESGFVIDKFPISRPNLTFSTLTVSNMSPEDSSIYLCSVSGGGTEAFFGQGTRLTVV.

This clone has a handful of counts. The chain couples TRBV7-9 to TRBJ2-4, with D possibly matching TRBD1 (6 bases). Germline CDR1 and CDR2: SEHNR and FQNEAQ (reference sequence). V dropped 5 bases and J dropped 1 base, with 12 bases sitting between them. The CDR3 is 15 amino acids. The CDR3 sequence is CASSLQGGAKNIQYF. The CDR3 nucleotides read TGTGCCAGCAGCCTACAGGGCGGGGCCAAAAACATTCAGTACTTC.

The chain has TRBV19 and TRBJ2-1; 7 bases map to TRBD2. The CDR3 contains 15 residues. Per the germline V gene, CDR1 is LNHDA and CDR2 is SQIVND (reference sequence). Trimming took 4 bases from V and 0 from J; bases not matched to a gene: 3. The CDR3 nucleotides are TGTGCCAGTAGTAGTAGCGGGTTCTCCTACAATGAGCAGTTCTTC. Residues: CASSSSGFSYNEQFF.

The chain couples TRBV29-1 to TRBJ2-5; a weak D match, TRBD1 (6 bases). This CDR3 contains 13 residues. The germline V gene has CDR1 SQVTM and CDR2 ANQGSEA. V lost 7 bases and J lost 3, with 15 bases in between. The CDR3 spells CSAERDIEETQYF. The CDR3 DNA reads TGCAGCGCCGAAAGGGACATCGAAGAGACCCAGTACTTC.

The chain uses TRBV4-2 and TRBJ2-3; possibly TRBD1 or TRBD2 for D (5 bases each). V was pared by 6 bases and J by 1 base, with 14 bases between. Germline CDR1 LGHNA, CDR2 YNFKEQ. CDR3 length: 15 residues. The CDR3 loop reads CASSKEGDRTDTQYF. The CDR3 nucleotides are TGTGCCAGCAGTAAGGAAGGGGACCGCACAGATACGCAGTATTTT.

This chain uses TRBV30 with TRBJ2-6; perhaps TRBD2 as D (5 bases). The CDR3 runs to 18 residues. Trimming cost V 0 bases and J 2 bases, with 17 bases left between them. Germline lookup yields CDR1 GTSNPN and CDR2 SVGIG (reference sequence). CDR3 amino acids: CAWSVGALGSAGANVLTF. The CDR3 bases are TGTGCCTGGAGTGTCGGAGCGTTAGGGAGCGCTGGGGCCAACGTCCTGACTTTC.

The DNA of the CDR3 is TGTGCCAGCAGCTTAGACGACAGGGGGCGGAAAGAGACCCAGTACTTC. Translation: CASSLDDRGRKETQYF. This chain links TRBV7-8 with TRBJ2-5, with 10 bases aligning to TRBD1. Germline CDR1 SGHVS, CDR2 FQNEAQ. The CDR3 has 16 amino acids. After removal of 1 base from V and 3 bases from J, the junction contained 5 bases not matched to a gene.

V and J are TRBV7-6 and TRBJ1-5; weak D call: TRBD1 (6 bases). The CDR3 contains 13 residues. Germline CDR1 and CDR2: SGHVS and FNYEAQ. V gave up 4 bases and J gave up 6 bases, with 10 bases separating them. CDR3 bases: TGTGCCAGCAGCTCACAGGGAGGTCAGCCCCAGCATTTT. Residues: CASSSQGGQPQHF.

The chain employs TRBV9 and TRBJ2-5; 9 bases fit TRBD1. The CDR3 contains 15 residues. Trimming took 3 bases from V and 4 from J; bases not matched to a gene: 7. CDR1 is SGDLS, CDR2 YYNGEE, per germline. CDR3 in amino acids: CASSAPGQGTETQYF. In nucleotides, the CDR3 is TGTGCCAGCAGCGCGCCGGGACAGGGAACAGAGACCCAGTACTTC.

The chain uses TRBV30 and TRBJ2-7; D is undetermined. The length of the CDR3 is 12 residues. V gave up 4 bases and J gave up 0 bases, with 7 bases separating them. CDR1 and CDR2 from the germline V gene are GTSNPN and SVGIG (reference sequence). CDR3 amino acids: CAWTVSSYEQYF. The CDR3 DNA is TGTGCCTGGACAGTCAGCTCCTACGAGCAGTACTTC.

The V and J genes are TRBV2 and TRBJ2-1; 9 bases are a match to TRBD2. Germline values: CDR1 SNHLY, CDR2 FYNNEI. The CDR3 runs to 14 residues. V shed 7 bases, J shed 6 bases, and the junction held 7 bases outside the gene matches. CDR3 in amino acids: CASIELAGFNEQFF. The CDR3, as DNA: TGTGCCAGCATAGAACTAGCGGGTTTCAATGAGCAGTTCTTC.

V is TRBV29-1 and J is TRBJ1-1, with 9 bases identical to TRBD1. V lost 6 bases, J lost 1 base, and 6 bases stayed unmatched. CDR3 length: 14 amino acids. The germline V gene has CDR1 SQVTM and CDR2 ANQGSEA. The CDR3 nucleotides read TGCAGCGTAGCCCGGGACAGGGCGAACACTGAAGCTTTCTTT. This encodes CSVARDRANTEAFF.